This T cell receptor (beta chain) was obtained from a study of blood T cell repertoires in COVID-19. Study-level background: The origin of the acute and convalescent COVID-19 samples was the United States, Italy and Spain.

Per the study methods: The authors estimated nucleated cell counts from reference gene primer amplification. The assay was immunoSEQ multiplex PCR, and TCRdb's table has in-frame clones only and misses some. D and trimming were read from the DNA, whereas the V and J calls and clone size are those reported in that table. The sample has around 74,000 clones; around 85% are singletons. The sample holds one count of this clone. CDR1 SGHTA and CDR2 FQGNSA come from the germline V gene. CDR3 length: 15 residues. Trimming took 6 bases from V and 6 from J; bases not matched to a gene: 9. Sequences were obtained from peripheral blood. The sequence was obtained from a man aged 25 to 40 with acute or convalescent COVID-19. The chain employs TRBV7-2 and TRBJ1-2; TRBD1 matches at 11 bases. The CDR3 DNA reads as TGTGCCAGCAGTAACGCGGGACAGGGGGTGAATGGCTACACCTTC. Translation: CASSNAGQGVNGYTF.